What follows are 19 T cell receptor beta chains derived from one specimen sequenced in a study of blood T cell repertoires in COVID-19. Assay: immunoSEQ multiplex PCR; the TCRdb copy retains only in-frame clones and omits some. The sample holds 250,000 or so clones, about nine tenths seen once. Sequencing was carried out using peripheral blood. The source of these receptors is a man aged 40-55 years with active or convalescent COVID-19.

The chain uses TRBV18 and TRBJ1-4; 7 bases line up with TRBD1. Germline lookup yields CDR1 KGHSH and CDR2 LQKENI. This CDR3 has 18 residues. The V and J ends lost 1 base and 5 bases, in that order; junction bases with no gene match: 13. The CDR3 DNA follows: TGTGCCAGCTCACCACGGTCCACGGTAGGGACAGCAAATGAAAAACTGTTTTTT. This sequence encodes CASSPRSTVGTANEKLFF.

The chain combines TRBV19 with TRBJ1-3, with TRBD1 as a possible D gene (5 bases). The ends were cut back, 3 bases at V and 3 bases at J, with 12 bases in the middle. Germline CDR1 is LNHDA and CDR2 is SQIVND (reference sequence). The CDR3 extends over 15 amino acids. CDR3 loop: CASSISQGDGNTIYF. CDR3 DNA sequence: TGTGCCAGTAGTATTTCCCAGGGCGATGGAAACACCATATATTTT.

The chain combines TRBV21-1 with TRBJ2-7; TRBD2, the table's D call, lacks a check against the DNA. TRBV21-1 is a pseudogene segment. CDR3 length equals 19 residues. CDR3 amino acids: CASSPREEAVGSVSYEQYF. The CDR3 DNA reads TGTGCCAGCAGCCCCCGTGAGGAGGCCGTCGGGAGTGTTTCCTACGAGCAGTACTTC.

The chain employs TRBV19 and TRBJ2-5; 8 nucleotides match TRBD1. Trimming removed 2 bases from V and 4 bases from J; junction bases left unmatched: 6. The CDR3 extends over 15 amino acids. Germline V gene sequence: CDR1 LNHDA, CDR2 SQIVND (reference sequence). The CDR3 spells CASSIPHRGTETQYF. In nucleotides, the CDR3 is TGTGCCAGTAGTATACCCCACAGGGGGACAGAGACCCAGTACTTC.

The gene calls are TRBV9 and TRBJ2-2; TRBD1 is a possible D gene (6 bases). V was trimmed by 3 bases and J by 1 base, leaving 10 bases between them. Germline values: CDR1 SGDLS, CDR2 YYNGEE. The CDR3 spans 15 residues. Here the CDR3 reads CASSADSGNTGELFF. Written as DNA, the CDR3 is TGTGCCAGCAGCGCGGACAGTGGGAACACCGGGGAGCTGTTTTTT.

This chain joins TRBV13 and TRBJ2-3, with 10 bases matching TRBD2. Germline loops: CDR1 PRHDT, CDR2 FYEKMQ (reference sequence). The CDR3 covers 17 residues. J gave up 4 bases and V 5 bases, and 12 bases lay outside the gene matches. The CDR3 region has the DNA TGTGCCAGCAGCCAGACGCGGTTAGCGGGGGGTCCAGATACGCAGTATTTT. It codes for CASSQTRLAGGPDTQYF.

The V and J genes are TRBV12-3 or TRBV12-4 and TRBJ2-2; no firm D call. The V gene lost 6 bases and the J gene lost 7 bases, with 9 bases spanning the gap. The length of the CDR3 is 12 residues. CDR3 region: CASRFSGGELFF. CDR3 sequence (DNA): TGTGCCAGCAGGTTCTCGGGCGGGGAGCTGTTTTTT.

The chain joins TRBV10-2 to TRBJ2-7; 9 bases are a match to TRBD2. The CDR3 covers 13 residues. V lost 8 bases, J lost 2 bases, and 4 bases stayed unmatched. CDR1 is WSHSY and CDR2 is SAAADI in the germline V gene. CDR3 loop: CASLSGSAYEQYF. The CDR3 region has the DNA TGCGCCAGCCTTAGCGGGAGTGCCTACGAGCAGTACTTC.

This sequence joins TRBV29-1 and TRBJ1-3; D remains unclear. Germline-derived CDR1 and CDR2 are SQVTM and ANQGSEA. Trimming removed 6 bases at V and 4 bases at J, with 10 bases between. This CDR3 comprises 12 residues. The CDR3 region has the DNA TGCAGCGTCGTAGGGAGAGGAAACACCATATATTTT. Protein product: CSVVGRGNTIYF.

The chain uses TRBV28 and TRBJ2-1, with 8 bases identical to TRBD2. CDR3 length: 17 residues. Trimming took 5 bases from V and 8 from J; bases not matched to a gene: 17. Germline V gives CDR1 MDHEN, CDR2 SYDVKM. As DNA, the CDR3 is TGTGCCAGCAGTCCACCGACCGGGACTAGATTTATCTATGAGCAGTTCTTC. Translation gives CASSPPTGTRFIYEQFF.

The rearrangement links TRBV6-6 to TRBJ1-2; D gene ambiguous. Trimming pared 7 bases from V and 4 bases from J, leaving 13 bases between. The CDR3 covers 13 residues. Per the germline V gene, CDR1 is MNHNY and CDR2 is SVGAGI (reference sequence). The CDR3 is CASKAGESYGYTF. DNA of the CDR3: TGTGCCAGCAAGGCAGGCGAGTCCTATGGCTACACCTTC.

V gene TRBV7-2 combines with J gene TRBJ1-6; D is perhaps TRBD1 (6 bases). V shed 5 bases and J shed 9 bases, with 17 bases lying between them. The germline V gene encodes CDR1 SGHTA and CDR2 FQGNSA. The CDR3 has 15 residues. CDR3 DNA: TGTGCCAGCAGCGGGTCGGTACAGGGAATTTCACCCCTCCACTTT. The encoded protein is CASSGSVQGISPLHF.

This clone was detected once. This CDR3 reads CASSRLAGNEQYF. For the CDR3, the DNA is TGTGCCAGCTCAAGACTAGCGGGAAACGAGCAGTACTTC. The chain has TRBV18 and TRBJ2-7, with 11 nucleotides matching TRBD2. J was trimmed by 5 bases and V by 5 bases; bases with no gene match: 2. CDR1 and CDR2 (germline): KGHSH, LQKENI. The CDR3 is 13 residues long. The variable domain in full, completed from reference TRBV18 and TRBJ2-7, reads NAGVMQNPRHLVRRRGQEARLRCSPMKGHSHVYWYRQLPEEGLKFMVYLQKENIIDESGMPKERFSAEFPKEGPSILRIQQVVRGDSAAYFCASSRLAGNEQYFGPGTRLTVT.

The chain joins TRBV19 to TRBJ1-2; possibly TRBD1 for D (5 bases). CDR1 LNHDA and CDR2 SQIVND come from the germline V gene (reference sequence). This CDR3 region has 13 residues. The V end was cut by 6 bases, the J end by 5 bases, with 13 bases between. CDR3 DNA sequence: TGTGCCAGTAGATTCAGGGAAGAGTATGGCTACACCTTC. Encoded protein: CASRFREEYGYTF.

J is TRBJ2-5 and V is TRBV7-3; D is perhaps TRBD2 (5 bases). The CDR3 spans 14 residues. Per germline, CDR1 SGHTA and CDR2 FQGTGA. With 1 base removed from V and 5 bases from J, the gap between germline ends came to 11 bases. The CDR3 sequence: CASSLSTGSETQYF. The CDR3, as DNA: TGTGCCAGCAGCTTAAGTACGGGATCGGAGACCCAGTACTTC. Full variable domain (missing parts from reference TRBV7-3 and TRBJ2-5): GAGVSQTPSNKVTEKGKYVELRCDPISGHTALYWYRQSLGQGPEFLIYFQGTGAADDSGLPNDRFFAVRPEGSVSTLKIQRTERGDSAVYLCASSLSTGSETQYFGPGTRLLVL.

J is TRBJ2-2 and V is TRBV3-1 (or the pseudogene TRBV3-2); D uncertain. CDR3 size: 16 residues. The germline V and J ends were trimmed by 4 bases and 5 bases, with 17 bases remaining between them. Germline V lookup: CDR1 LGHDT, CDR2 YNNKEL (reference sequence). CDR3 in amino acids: CASSLSYTRSTGELFF. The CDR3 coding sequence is TGTGCCAGCAGCCTCTCCTATACAAGGAGTACCGGGGAGCTGTTTTTT.

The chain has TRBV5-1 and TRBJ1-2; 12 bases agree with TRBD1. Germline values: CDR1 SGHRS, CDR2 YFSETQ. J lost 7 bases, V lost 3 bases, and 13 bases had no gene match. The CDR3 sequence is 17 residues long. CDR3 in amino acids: CASSSPGQGASSRGYTF. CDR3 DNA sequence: TGCGCCAGCAGCTCCCCGGGACAGGGGGCTTCCTCTCGTGGCTACACCTTC. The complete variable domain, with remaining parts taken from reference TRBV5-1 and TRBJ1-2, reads KAGVTQTPRYLIKTRGQQVTLSCSPISGHRSVSWYQQTPGQGLQFLFEYFSETQRNKGNFPGRFSGRQFSNSRSEMNVSTLELGDSALYLCASSSPGQGASSRGYTFGSGTRLTVV.

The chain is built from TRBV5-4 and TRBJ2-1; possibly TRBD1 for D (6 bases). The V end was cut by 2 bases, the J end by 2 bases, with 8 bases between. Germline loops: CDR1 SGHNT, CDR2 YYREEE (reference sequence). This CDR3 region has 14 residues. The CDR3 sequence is CASSFRGPYNEQFF. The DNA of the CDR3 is TGTGCCAGCAGCTTCAGGGGCCCCTACAATGAGCAGTTCTTC.

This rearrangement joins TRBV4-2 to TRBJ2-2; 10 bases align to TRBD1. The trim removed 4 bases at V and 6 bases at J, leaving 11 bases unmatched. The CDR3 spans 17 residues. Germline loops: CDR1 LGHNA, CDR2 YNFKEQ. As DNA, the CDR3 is TGTGCCAGCAGCCCCACTGGGACAGGGGTTCGGTCCGGGGAGCTGTTTTTT. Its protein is CASSPTGTGVRSGELFF.